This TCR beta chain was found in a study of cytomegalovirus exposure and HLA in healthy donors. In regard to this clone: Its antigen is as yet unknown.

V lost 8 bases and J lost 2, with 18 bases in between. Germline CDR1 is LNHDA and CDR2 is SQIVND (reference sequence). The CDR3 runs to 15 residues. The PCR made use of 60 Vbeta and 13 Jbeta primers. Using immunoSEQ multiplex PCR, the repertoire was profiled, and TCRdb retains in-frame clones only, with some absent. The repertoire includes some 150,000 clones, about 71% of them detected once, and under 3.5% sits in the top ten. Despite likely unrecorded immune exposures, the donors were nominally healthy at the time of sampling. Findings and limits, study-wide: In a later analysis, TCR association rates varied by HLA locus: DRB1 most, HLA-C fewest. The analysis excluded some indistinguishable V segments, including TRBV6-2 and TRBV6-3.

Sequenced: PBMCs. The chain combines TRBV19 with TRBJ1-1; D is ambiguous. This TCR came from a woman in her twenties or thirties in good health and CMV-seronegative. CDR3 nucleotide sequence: TGTGCCAGTTCGGTTTCCCGGGTCGGTAACACTGAAGCTTTCTTT. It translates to CASSVSRVGNTEAFF.